This is a list of T cell receptor beta chains from one sample in a study of shared clonotypes between healthy human individuals. Repertoires were generated with immunoSEQ multiplex PCR, while TCRdb's copy carries only in-frame clones and drops some. The data contain some 2,100,000 clones, 90% to 95% of them singletons. Sequencing was carried out using naive CD8+ T cells from PBMCs. All receptors come from a young man in good health. Some clones in this sample may be carry-over from other donors' samples. Both conserved end residues are part of each CDR3. A D gene is named only where the DNA matches it firmly. The size entry is marked missing in some rows and otherwise reads once, few, many or a size class.

d_call | cdr3_length | j_call | clone_size | v_call | cdr3_aa | cdr3_nt
- | 18 | TRBJ2-1 | - | TRBV28 | CASSFVRKTGRVNNEQFF | TGTGCCAGCAGTTTCGTGCGGAAGACGGGACGAGTAAACAATGAGCAGTTCTTC
- | 15 | TRBJ2-1 | - | TRBV10-3 | CAISVESFSYNEQFF | TGTGCCATCAGTGTTGAAAGCTTCTCCTACAATGAGCAGTTCTTC
TRBD1 | 14 | TRBJ2-5 | - | TRBV7-9 | CASSAPTGQETQYF | TGTGCCAGCAGCGCACCGACAGGGCAAGAGACCCAGTACTTC
- | 15 | TRBJ2-1 | - | TRBV28 | CASSSIRGSYNEQFF | TGTGCCAGCAGTTCAATTAGGGGCTCCTACAATGAGCAGTTCTTC
- | 15 | TRBJ2-1 | - | TRBV6-5 | CASSYFRGSYNEQFF | TGTGCCAGCAGTTACTTCCGCGGCTCCTACAATGAGCAGTTCTTC
TRBD2 | 16 | TRBJ2-7 | - | TRBV19 | CASSIDHGRESVEQYF | TGTGCCAGTAGTATAGATCACGGGCGGGAGTCAGTCGAGCAGTACTTC
TRBD2 | 15 | TRBJ2-1 | - | TRBV19 | CASRNSGSFYNEQFF | TGTGCCAGTCGAAATAGCGGGAGTTTCTACAATGAGCAGTTCTTC
- | 16 | TRBJ2-1 | - | TRBV15 | CATSRVGDPANNEQFF | TGTGCCACCAGCAGAGTTGGCGACCCAGCTAACAATGAGCAGTTCTTC
- | 15 | TRBJ2-2 | - | TRBV7-8 | CASSLSAGHTGELFF | TGTGCCAGCAGCTTAAGCGCCGGGCATACCGGGGAGCTGTTTTTT
TRBD2 | 15 | TRBJ2-7 | once | TRBV5-4 | CASSFVAGAFYEQYF | TGTGCCAGCAGCTTTGTAGCGGGAGCCTTCTACGAGCAGTACTTC
- | 15 | TRBJ1-5 | - | TRBV28 | CASSFYRESNQPQHF | TGTGCCAGCAGCTTCTACAGGGAGAGCAATCAGCCCCAGCATTTT
- | 12 | TRBJ2-1 | - | TRBV7-9 | CASSLITPPAFF | TGTGCCAGCAGCTTAATTACTCCACCGGCGTTCTTC
- | 13 | TRBJ2-7 | - | TRBV5-4 | CASSEFGSREQYF | TGTGCCAGCAGTGAGTTTGGGAGTCGCGAGCAGTACTTC
- | 12 | TRBJ2-2 | - | TRBV5-1 | CASSVTGGELFF | TGCGCCAGCAGCGTGACTGGTGGGGAGCTGTTTTTT
- | 14 | TRBJ2-7 | - | TRBV9 | CASSPYKGFNEQYF | TGTGCCAGCAGCCCGTACAAGGGTTTCAACGAGCAGTACTTC
TRBD2 | 16 | TRBJ2-1 | once | TRBV5-1 | CASSGESGRAGNEQFF | TGCGCCAGCAGCGGGGAGAGCGGGAGGGCGGGTAATGAGCAGTTCTTC
- | 18 | TRBJ2-1 | - | TRBV11-2 | CASSGVKTRRGLYNEQFF | TGTGCCAGCAGCGGGGTAAAGACCCGGCGGGGACTTTACAATGAGCAGTTCTTC
- | 18 | TRBJ2-1 | - | TRBV25-1 | CASSEPVPELSSYNEQFF | TGTGCCAGCAGTGAACCCGTCCCCGAGCTCAGCTCCTACAATGAGCAGTTCTTC
TRBD2 | 17 | TRBJ2-1 | - | TRBV4-1 | CASRSTSGAKVYNEQFF | TGCGCCAGCAGGTCAACTAGCGGGGCAAAAGTTTACAATGAGCAGTTCTTC
- | 13 | TRBJ1-5 | - | TRBV19 | CAVAVAGNQPQHF | TGTGCCGTTGCTGTAGCGGGCAATCAGCCCCAGCATTTT
- | 16 | TRBJ2-7 | - | TRBV28 | CASSSISTPKGYEQYF | TGTGCCAGCAGTTCAATATCGACCCCTAAGGGTTACGAGCAGTACTTC
- | 18 | TRBJ2-5 | once | TRBV7-9 | CASSLGGRQRGFQETQYF | TGTGCCAGCAGCTTAGGAGGACGCCAGCGTGGATTCCAAGAGACCCAGTACTTC
- | 19 | TRBJ2-6 | - | TRBV7-9 | CASSLGRENPPSGANVLTF | TGTGCCAGCAGCTTAGGCAGGGAAAATCCCCCCTCTGGGGCCAACGTCCTGACTTTC
- | 16 | TRBJ2-7 | - | TRBV5-4 | CASSLDAGTSSYEQYF | TGTGCCAGCAGCTTGGATGCGGGGACAAGTTCCTACGAGCAGTACTTC
TRBD1 | 19 | TRBJ1-4 | - | TRBV18 | CASSPPRGQNFATNEKLFF | TGTGCCAGCTCACCACCGCGGGGACAGAACTTTGCAACTAATGAAAAACTGTTTTTT
- | 14 | TRBJ2-3 | - | TRBV5-4 | CASSALDSTDTQYF | TGTGCCAGCAGCGCCCTGGACAGCACAGATACGCAGTATTTT
- | 13 | TRBJ2-5 | - | TRBV28 | CASIRTGRDAQYF | TGTGCCAGCATCAGGACCGGAAGGGACGCCCAGTACTTC
- | 15 | TRBJ1-1 | - | TRBV15 | CATSSRQNMNTEAFF | TGTGCCACCAGCAGCAGACAAAACATGAACACTGAAGCTTTCTTT
- | 18 | TRBJ2-7 | - | TRBV21-1 | CASSPPQRHSRASYEQYF | TGTGCCAGCAGCCCGCCGCAGCGGCACTCCAGGGCGTCCTACGAGCAGTACTTC
- | 15 | TRBJ1-5 | - | TRBV19 | CASSMVPYSNQPQHF | TGTGCCAGTAGTATGGTACCATATAGCAATCAGCCCCAGCATTTT
- | 16 | TRBJ1-1 | - | TRBV7-9 | CASSSPGRGLNTEAFF | TGTGCCAGCAGCTCCCCGGGACGGGGGCTTAACACTGAAGCTTTCTTT
- | 18 | TRBJ2-6 | - | TRBV7-9 | CASSSKPRDPRGANVLTF | TGTGCCAGCAGCTCCAAACCCAGGGACCCGAGGGGGGCCAACGTCCTGACTTTC
TRBD2 | 13 | TRBJ2-7 | - | TRBV4-1 | CASSQREWVEQYF | TGCGCCAGCAGCCAGCGGGAGTGGGTCGAGCAGTACTTC
- | 15 | TRBJ2-7 | - | TRBV7-9 | CASSLVEVFSYEQYF | TGTGCCAGCAGCTTAGTGGAGGTATTCTCCTACGAGCAGTACTTC
- | 12 | TRBJ2-7 | - | TRBV7-2 | CASSPRGHEQYF | TGTGCCAGCAGCCCCAGGGGCCACGAGCAGTACTTC
- | 14 | TRBJ1-1 | - | TRBV5-1 | CASSFQLMNTEAFF | TGCGCCAGCAGCTTTCAGTTAATGAACACTGAAGCTTTCTTT
- | 13 | TRBJ2-1 | - | TRBV4-1 | CASSQDQEEEQFF | TGCGCCAGCAGCCAAGATCAGGAGGAGGAGCAGTTCTTC
TRBD2 | 17 | TRBJ2-1 | once | TRBV18 | CASSLRPIAGEYNEQFF | TGTGCCAGCTCACTACGACCTATAGCGGGAGAGTACAATGAGCAGTTCTTC
- | 14 | TRBJ2-1 | - | TRBV19 | CASSDTFSYNEQFF | TGTGCCAGTAGTGATACCTTCTCCTACAATGAGCAGTTCTTC
- | 13 | TRBJ2-7 | - | TRBV4-1 | CASSHGQDYEQYF | TGCGCCAGCAGCCATGGGCAGGACTACGAGCAGTACTTC
- | 17 | TRBJ1-3 | - | TRBV4-2 | CASSQDTAIRSGNTIYF | TGTGCCAGCAGCCAAGATACAGCCATCCGCTCTGGAAACACCATATATTTT
- | 15 | TRBJ1-1 | - | TRBV4-1 | CASSQGTEGNTEAFF | TGCGCCAGCAGCCAGGGGACTGAGGGTAACACTGAAGCTTTCTTT
TRBD2 | 15 | TRBJ2-3 | - | TRBV2 | CASSDRLAAADTQYF | TGTGCCAGCAGTGATCGCCTAGCGGCCGCCGATACGCAGTATTTT
TRBD2 | 14 | TRBJ2-3 | - | TRBV11-1 | CASSLAGPTDTQYF | TGTGCCAGTTCCCTAGCGGGCCCCACAGATACGCAGTATTTT
- | 16 | TRBJ2-3 | once | TRBV2 | CASTEEVVASTDTQYF | TGTGCCAGCACCGAAGAGGTGGTAGCCTCCACAGATACGCAGTATTTT
TRBD2 | 16 | TRBJ2-1 | - | TRBV11-2 | CASSYGLAGRANEQFF | TGTGCCAGCAGCTACGGACTAGCGGGACGAGCCAATGAGCAGTTCTTC
TRBD1 | 12 | TRBJ1-1 | few | TRBV29-1 | CSVDLTGREAFF | TGCAGCGTTGATTTGACAGGGAGGGAGGCTTTCTTT
TRBD1 | 17 | TRBJ1-2 | - | TRBV11-3 | CASSCPGQGASNYGYTF | TGTGCCAGCAGCTGTCCGGGACAGGGGGCGTCTAACTATGGCTACACCTTC
- | 14 | TRBJ2-5 | - | TRBV11-2 | CASSPTRGTETQYF | TGTGCCAGCAGCCCGACAAGGGGGACGGAGACCCAGTACTTC
TRBD2 | 15 | TRBJ2-7 | - | TRBV11-2 | CASSLEPREDYEQYF | TGTGCCAGCAGCTTAGAGCCGCGGGAGGACTACGAGCAGTACTTC
- | 14 | TRBJ2-1 | - | TRBV29-1 | CSVPLTFSYNEQFF | TGCAGCGTCCCTCTGACATTCTCCTACAATGAGCAGTTCTTC
- | 12 | TRBJ2-1 | once | TRBV19 | CASSISGSEQFF | TGTGCCAGTAGTATTTCGGGGTCGGAGCAGTTCTTC
- | 15 | TRBJ1-4 | - | TRBV14 | CASTLPLATNEKLFF | TGTGCCAGCACCTTACCTCTTGCAACTAATGAAAAACTGTTTTTT
TRBD1 | 17 | TRBJ2-3 | - | TRBV27 | CASSLKPGQGASDTQYF | TGTGCCAGCAGTTTAAAGCCGGGACAGGGGGCGTCGGATACGCAGTATTTT
- | 12 | TRBJ1-5 | - | TRBV6-5 | CASPQYNQPQHF | TGTGCCAGCCCCCAGTACAATCAGCCCCAGCATTTT